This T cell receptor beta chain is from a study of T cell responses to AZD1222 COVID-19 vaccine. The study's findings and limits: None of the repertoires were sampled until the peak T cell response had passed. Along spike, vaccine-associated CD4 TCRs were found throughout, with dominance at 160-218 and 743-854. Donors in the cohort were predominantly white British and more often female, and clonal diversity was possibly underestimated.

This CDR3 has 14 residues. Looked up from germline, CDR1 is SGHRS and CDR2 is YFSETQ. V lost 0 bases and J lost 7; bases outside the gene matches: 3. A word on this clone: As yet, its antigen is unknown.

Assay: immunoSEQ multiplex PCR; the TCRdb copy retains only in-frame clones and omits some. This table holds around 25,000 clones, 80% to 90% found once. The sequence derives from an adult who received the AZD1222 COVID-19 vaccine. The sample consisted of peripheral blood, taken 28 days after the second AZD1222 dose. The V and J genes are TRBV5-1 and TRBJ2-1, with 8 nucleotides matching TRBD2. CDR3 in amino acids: CASSLVAGPNEQFF. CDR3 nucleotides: TGCGCCAGCAGCTTGGTAGCGGGGCCAAATGAGCAGTTCTTC.